One sample yielded the 18 T cell receptor beta chains listed below, sequenced in a study of blood T cell repertoires in COVID-19. Clones were sequenced by immunoSEQ multiplex PCR, and TCRdb holds only the in-frame ones, with some missing. Of 140,000 to 150,000 clones in the sample, roughly 80% are singletons; the top ten hold under 10%. Sample: peripheral blood. These receptors were obtained from a man between 45 and 60 years old with active or convalescent COVID-19.

The CDR3 DNA reads TGTGCCAGCAGTTACTATACGGATCAGCCCCAGCATTTT. Its protein is CASSYYTDQPQHF. The gene calls are TRBV6-6 and TRBJ1-5; no reliable D call. Germline V gene sequence: CDR1 MNHNY, CDR2 SVGAGI (reference sequence). Trimming removed 1 base from V and 5 bases from J, with 6 bases in between. This CDR3 comprises 13 residues.

V usage is TRBV10-1 and J usage is TRBJ1-6, with a weak D call TRBD1 (6 bases). Germline V gene data show CDR1 as WNHNN and CDR2 as SYGVQD (reference sequence). This CDR3 comprises 13 residues. Trimming stripped 6 bases from V and 7 bases from J, with 10 bases between. The CDR3 protein is CASSGTQNSPLHF. The CDR3 bases are TGCGCCAGCAGCGGGACACAGAATTCACCCCTCCACTTT.

Only one count was recorded for this clone. The gene calls are TRBV6-6 and TRBJ2-5; 7 bases map to TRBD1. The germline V gene has CDR1 MNHNY and CDR2 SVGAGI (reference sequence). The CDR3 loop spans 13 amino acids. The V and J ends lost 7 bases and 4 bases, in that order; junction bases with no gene match: 6. The CDR3 sequence: CASKTGQRETQYF. CDR3 DNA: TGTGCCAGCAAGACGGGACAGAGAGAGACCCAGTACTTC.

This rearrangement joins TRBV7-3 to TRBJ2-7; TRBD2 matches at 7 bases. The CDR3 runs 14 residues. From germline, CDR1 is SGHTA and CDR2 FQGTGA. Trimming cost V 5 bases and J 5 bases; bases outside gene matches: 9. The chain's CDR3 is CASSPSAGVHEQYF. CDR3 nucleotides: TGTGCCAGCAGCCCCTCTGCGGGGGTACACGAGCAGTACTTC.

V is TRBV6-6 and J is TRBJ1-3; D gene uncertain. V gave up 5 bases and J gave up 4 bases, with 6 bases separating them. Germline CDR1 reads MNHNY; CDR2 reads SVGAGI (reference sequence). The CDR3 extends over 12 amino acids. CDR3 nucleotide sequence: TGTGCCAGCAGTGTACAGGGAAACACCATATATTTT. This encodes CASSVQGNTIYF.

This rearrangement joins TRBV2 to TRBJ1-1, with D unclear. V was clipped by 4 bases and J by 2 bases, with 11 bases between them. Germline V CDR1 and CDR2: SNHLY, FYNNEI. CDR3 length: 14 amino acids. CDR3 sequence: CASSVEGGNTEAFF. DNA for the CDR3: TGTGCCAGCAGTGTAGAGGGTGGTAACACTGAAGCTTTCTTT.

This chain connects TRBV6-5 to TRBJ2-3, with 9 bases aligning to TRBD2. After removal of 5 bases from V and 1 base from J, the junction contained 1 base not matched to a gene. Germline V gene lookup returns CDR1 MNHEY and CDR2 SVGAGI. This CDR3 is 14 amino acids long. CDR3 in DNA: TGTGCCAGCAGTAGACTAGCGGGCACAGATACGCAGTATTTT. Its protein product is CASSRLAGTDTQYF.

CDR3 bases: TGTGCCAGCAGTAAGTCCGGGAGCAATCAGCCCCAGCATTTT. Translating gives CASSKSGSNQPQHF. V usage is TRBV25-1 and J usage is TRBJ1-5; D uncertain. CDR3 length: 14 amino acids. The germline CDR1 and CDR2 sequences are MGHDK and SYGVNS. The ends were cut back, 5 bases at V and 1 base at J, with 9 bases in the middle. Full variable domain (remainder filled in from reference TRBV25-1 and TRBJ1-5): EADIYQTPRYLVIGTGKKITLECSQTMGHDKMYWYQQDPGMELHLIHYSYGVNSTEKGDLSSESTVSRIRTEHFPLTLESARPSHTSQYLCASSKSGSNQPQHFGDGTRLSIL.

This sequence joins TRBV5-4 and TRBJ2-7; TRBD2 aligns across 9 bases. The junction had 4 bases not matched to a gene; V was cut back by 1 base and J by 2 bases. Germline V gives CDR1 SGHNT, CDR2 YYREEE (reference sequence). The CDR3 extends over 15 amino acids. CDR3 loop: CASSLQLAGPYEQYF. CDR3 bases: TGTGCCAGCAGCTTGCAACTAGCGGGCCCCTACGAGCAGTACTTC.

The V gene is TRBV27, the J gene TRBJ2-6; 12 positions match TRBD1. The J segment lost 3 bases and the V segment lost 5 bases, leaving 8 bases of the junction unmatched. Per the germline V gene, CDR1 is MNHEY and CDR2 is SMNVEV (reference sequence). The CDR3 consists of 18 residues. In DNA, the CDR3 is TGTGCCAGCAGTCCCAAGGGACAGGGGGCGCGTGGGGCCAACGTCCTGACTTTC. It specifies CASSPKGQGARGANVLTF.

The chain employs TRBV11-1 and TRBJ2-2; TRBD2 matches 12 bases. V shed 4 bases and J 5 bases; nucleotides not matched to a gene: 5. This CDR3 has 16 residues. Germline V gives CDR1 SGHAT, CDR2 FQDESV (reference sequence). CDR3 nucleotides: TGTGCCAGCAGCTCCCGGACTAGCGGGACTACCGGGGAGCTGTTTTTT. Translated, it gives CASSSRTSGTTGELFF.

The gene calls are TRBV7-9 and TRBJ2-2; TRBD1 agrees at 8 bases. Germline lookup yields CDR1 SEHNR and CDR2 FQNEAQ (reference sequence). The ends lost 3 bases at V and 7 bases at J; junction bases unmatched: 4. There are 14 residues in the CDR3. CDR3 loop: CASSFQGAIGELFF. The DNA for the CDR3 is TGTGCCAGCAGCTTTCAGGGGGCGATCGGGGAGCTGTTTTTT.

This clone was observed once. The chain links TRBV7-9 to TRBJ2-7; TRBD1 aligns across 7 bases. In germline, CDR1 is SEHNR, CDR2 FQNEAQ (reference sequence). With V trimmed by 6 bases and J by 3 bases, 11 bases remained unmatched. The CDR3 is 15 amino acids. The CDR3 reads CASRPRQGTVYEQYF. CDR3 nucleotides: TGTGCCAGCAGACCTAGACAGGGCACCGTCTACGAGCAGTACTTC.

The rearrangement links TRBV11-3 to TRBJ2-7; TRBD2 matches 9 bases. The CDR3 runs 15 residues. Per the germline V gene, CDR1 is SGHNT and CDR2 is YENEEA. V lost 2 bases to trimming and J lost 6 bases; unmatched junction nucleotides: 8. CDR3 protein: CASSLHGLASGEQYF. The CDR3 DNA follows: TGTGCCAGCAGCTTACACGGACTAGCGTCTGGCGAGCAGTACTTC.

This clone was counted a single time. The chain combines TRBV9 with TRBJ2-2, with a possible D match to TRBD2 (6 bases). This CDR3 has 15 amino acids. Germline V gives CDR1 SGDLS, CDR2 YYNGEE. Trimming cost V 0 bases and J 8 bases, with 14 bases left between them. DNA for the CDR3: TGTGCCAGCAGCGTAGCCGGGACTGCAGGGGGGGAGCTGTTTTTT. This codes for CASSVAGTAGGELFF.

The V gene is TRBV25-1, the J gene TRBJ2-1; D is unclear. V lost 1 base and J lost 0, with 10 bases in between. The CDR3 is 16 amino acids. Germline-derived CDR1 and CDR2 are MGHDK and SYGVNS. This chain's CDR3 is CASSESVRSSYNEQFF. CDR3 nucleotide sequence: TGTGCCAGCAGTGAATCCGTGCGTAGCTCCTACAATGAGCAGTTCTTC.

The chain employs TRBV6-7 and TRBJ2-3, with 13 bases matching TRBD2. TRBV6-7 is known as an ORF, though its function is uncertain. The CDR3 consists of 16 residues. Germline trimming cut 5 bases from V and 4 bases from J; bases unmatched to any gene: 6. CDR3 protein: CASSPRTSGSPDTQYF. CDR3 nucleotides: TGTGCCAGCAGTCCCCGGACTAGCGGGAGCCCAGATACGCAGTATTTT.

The chain employs TRBV2 and TRBJ2-2; 8 bases align to TRBD1. Trimming removed 2 bases from V and 2 bases from J; junction bases left unmatched: 4. The CDR3 length is 16 residues. CDR1 and CDR2 (germline): SNHLY, FYNNEI. CDR3 amino acids: CASSEWGTGNTGELFF. CDR3 sequence (DNA): TGTGCCAGCAGTGAATGGGGGACAGGAAACACCGGGGAGCTGTTTTTT.